This TCR beta chain was profiled in a study of cytomegalovirus exposure and HLA in healthy donors. Broader study findings: Several of the most significant clusters appeared, in a later analysis, to be linked to common viral pathogens. The listing of about 150 TCR beta chains classed them as cytomegalovirus-associated. Most of the TCR beta V segments (in an earlier analysis) were productive either about 87% or about 30% of the time. Fewer N-insertions (relative to the roughly 720-donor mean) were reportedly seen in an Asian-associated ancestry cluster in a later analysis.

Per the germline V gene, CDR1 is SQVTM and CDR2 is ANQGSEA. With 4 bases removed from V and 3 bases from J, the gap between germline ends came to 6 bases. The CDR3 contains 12 residues. It was with 60 Vbeta and 13 Jbeta primers that the PCR ran. The data were produced by immunoSEQ multiplex PCR, yet TCRdb's version contains in-frame clones alone and is incomplete. The sample records 200,000 or so clones, about four fifths being singletons. Of note for this clone: Its antigen is currently unknown.

The chain carries TRBV29-1 and TRBJ2-2; D not resolved. Sequencing used PBMCs. The receptor's source is a boy younger than 10 in good health and CMV-seronegative. Here the CDR3 reads CSVGGDTGELFF. CDR3 nucleotide sequence: TGCAGCGTTGGAGGAGACACCGGGGAGCTGTTTTTT.